This T cell receptor beta chain was captured in a study of T cell responses to AZD1222 COVID-19 vaccine. Assay: immunoSEQ multiplex PCR; the TCRdb copy retains only in-frame clones and omits some. The table records about 160,000 clones, approximately 92% of them present only once. Trimming removed 3 bases from V and 1 base from J; junction bases left unmatched: 3. The CDR3 is made up of 18 amino acids. Germline V gene lookup returns CDR1 MGHRA and CDR2 YSYEKL. The rearrangement uses TRBV4-1 and TRBJ2-2; 15 bases fit TRBD2. The material sequenced was peripheral blood, taken 28 days after the second AZD1222 dose. The clonotype was recovered from an adult who received the AZD1222 COVID-19 vaccine. CDR3 region: CASSQRGLAGGNTGELFF. The CDR3 DNA reads as TGCGCCAGCAGCCAGAGGGGACTAGCGGGAGGGAACACCGGGGAGCTGTTTTTT.